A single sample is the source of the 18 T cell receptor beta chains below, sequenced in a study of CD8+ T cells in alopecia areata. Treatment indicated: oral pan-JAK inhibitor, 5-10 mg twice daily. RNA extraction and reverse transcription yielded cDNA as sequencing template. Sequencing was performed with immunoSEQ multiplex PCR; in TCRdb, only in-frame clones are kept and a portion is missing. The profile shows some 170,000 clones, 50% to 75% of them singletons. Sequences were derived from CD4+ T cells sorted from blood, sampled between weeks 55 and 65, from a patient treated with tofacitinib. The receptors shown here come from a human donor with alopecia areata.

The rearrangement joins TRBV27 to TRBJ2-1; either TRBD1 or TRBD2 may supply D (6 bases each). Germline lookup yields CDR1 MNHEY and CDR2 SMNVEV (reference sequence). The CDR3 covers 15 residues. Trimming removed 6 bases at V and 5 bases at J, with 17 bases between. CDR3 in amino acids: CASRPPGAPNNEQFF. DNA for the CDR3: TGTGCCAGCAGGCCCCCGGGGGCCCCTAACAATGAGCAGTTCTTC.

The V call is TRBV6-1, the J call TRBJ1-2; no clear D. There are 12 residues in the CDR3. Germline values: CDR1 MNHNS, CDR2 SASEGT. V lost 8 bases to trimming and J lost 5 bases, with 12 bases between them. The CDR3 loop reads CASFGSPYGYTF. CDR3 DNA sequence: TGTGCCAGCTTTGGCAGCCCGTATGGCTACACCTTC.

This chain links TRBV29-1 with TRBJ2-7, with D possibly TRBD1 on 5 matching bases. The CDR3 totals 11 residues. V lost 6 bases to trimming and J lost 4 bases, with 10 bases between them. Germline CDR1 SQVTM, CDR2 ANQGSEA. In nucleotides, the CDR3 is TGCAGCGTGATGGACAATTACGAGCAGTACTTC. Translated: CSVMDNYEQYF.

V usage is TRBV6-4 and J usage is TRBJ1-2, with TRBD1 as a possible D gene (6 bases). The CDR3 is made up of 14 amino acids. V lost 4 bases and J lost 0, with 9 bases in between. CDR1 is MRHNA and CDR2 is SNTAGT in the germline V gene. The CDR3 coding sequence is TGTGCCAGCAGTGGCGGGGGCTCTAACTATGGCTACACCTTC. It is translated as CASSGGGSNYGYTF.

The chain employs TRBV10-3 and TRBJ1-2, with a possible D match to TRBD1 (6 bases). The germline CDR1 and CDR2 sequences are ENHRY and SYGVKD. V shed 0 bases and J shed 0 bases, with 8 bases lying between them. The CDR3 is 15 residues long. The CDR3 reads CAISESRTANYGYTF. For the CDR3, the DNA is TGTGCCATCAGTGAGTCAAGGACAGCTAACTATGGCTACACCTTC.

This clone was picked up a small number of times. The CDR3 nucleotides read TGTGCCAGCACGGCAGGGGCATCGGGGGAGCTGTTTTTT. Its protein is CASTAGASGELFF. The chain employs TRBV6-5 and TRBJ2-2; the D gene is possibly TRBD1 (6 bases). In germline, CDR1 is MNHEY, CDR2 SVGAGI. The CDR3 has 13 residues. Trimming pared 7 bases from V and 8 bases from J, leaving 14 bases between.

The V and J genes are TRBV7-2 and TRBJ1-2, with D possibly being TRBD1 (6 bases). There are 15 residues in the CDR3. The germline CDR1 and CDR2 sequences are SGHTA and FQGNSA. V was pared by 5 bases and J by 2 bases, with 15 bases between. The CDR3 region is CASSRTGQANYGYTF. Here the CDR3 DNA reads TGTGCCAGCAGCCGAACGGGACAAGCGAACTATGGCTACACCTTC.

CDR3 nucleotides: TGTGCCAGTGAGTCGACAGTACAGGGCACAGATACGCAGTATTTT. It translates to CASESTVQGTDTQYF. V is TRBV10-3 and J is TRBJ2-3, with D tentatively TRBD1 (5 bases). The V gene's germline CDR1 is ENHRY and CDR2 SYGVKD. The V end lost 10 bases, the J end lost 1 base, and 18 bases lay between the germline ends. CDR3 length: 15 residues.

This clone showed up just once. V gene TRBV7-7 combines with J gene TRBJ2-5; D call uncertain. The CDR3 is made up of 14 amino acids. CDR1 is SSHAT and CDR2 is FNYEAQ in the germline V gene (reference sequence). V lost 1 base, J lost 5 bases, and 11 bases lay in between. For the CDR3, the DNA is TGTGCCAGCAGCTTAGAGGGTAGCAAGGAGACCCAGTACTTC. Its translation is CASSLEGSKETQYF.

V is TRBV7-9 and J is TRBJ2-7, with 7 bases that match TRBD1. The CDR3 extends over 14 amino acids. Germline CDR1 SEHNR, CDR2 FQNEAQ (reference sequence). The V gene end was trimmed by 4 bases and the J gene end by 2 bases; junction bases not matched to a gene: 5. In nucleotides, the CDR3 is TGTGCCAGCAGCTCCACAGGGGTCGCCTACGAGCAGTACTTC. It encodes CASSSTGVAYEQYF.

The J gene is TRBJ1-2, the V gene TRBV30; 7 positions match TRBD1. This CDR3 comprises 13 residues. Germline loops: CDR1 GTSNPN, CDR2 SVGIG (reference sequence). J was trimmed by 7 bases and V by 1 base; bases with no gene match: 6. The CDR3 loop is CAWSGLQGTGYTF. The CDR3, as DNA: TGTGCCTGGAGTGGTTTACAGGGGACTGGCTACACCTTC.

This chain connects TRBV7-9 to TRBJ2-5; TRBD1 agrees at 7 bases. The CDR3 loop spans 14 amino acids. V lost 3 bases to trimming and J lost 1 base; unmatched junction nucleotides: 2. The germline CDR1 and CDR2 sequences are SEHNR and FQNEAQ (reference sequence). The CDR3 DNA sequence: TGTGCCAGCAGCTTCGACAGGGTCCAAGAGACCCAGTACTTC. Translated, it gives CASSFDRVQETQYF.

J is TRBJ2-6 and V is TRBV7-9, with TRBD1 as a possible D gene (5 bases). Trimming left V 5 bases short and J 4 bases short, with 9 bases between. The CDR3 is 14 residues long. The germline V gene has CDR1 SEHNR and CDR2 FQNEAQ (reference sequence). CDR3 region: CASSPGAGANVLTF. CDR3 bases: TGTGCCAGCAGCCCTGGGGCCGGGGCCAACGTCCTGACTTTC.

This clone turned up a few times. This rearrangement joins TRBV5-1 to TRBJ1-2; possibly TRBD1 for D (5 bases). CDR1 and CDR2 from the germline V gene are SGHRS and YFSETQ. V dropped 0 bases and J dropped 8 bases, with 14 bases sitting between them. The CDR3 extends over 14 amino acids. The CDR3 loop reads CASSLVTQGVGYTF. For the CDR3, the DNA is TGCGCCAGCAGCTTGGTTACCCAGGGTGTCGGCTACACCTTC.

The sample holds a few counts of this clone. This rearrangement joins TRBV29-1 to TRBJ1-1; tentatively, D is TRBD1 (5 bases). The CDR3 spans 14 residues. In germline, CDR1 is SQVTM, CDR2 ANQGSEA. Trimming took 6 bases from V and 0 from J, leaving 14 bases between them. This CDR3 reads CSVGAGVMNTEAFF. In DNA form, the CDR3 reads TGCAGCGTCGGGGCAGGCGTCATGAACACTGAAGCTTTCTTT.

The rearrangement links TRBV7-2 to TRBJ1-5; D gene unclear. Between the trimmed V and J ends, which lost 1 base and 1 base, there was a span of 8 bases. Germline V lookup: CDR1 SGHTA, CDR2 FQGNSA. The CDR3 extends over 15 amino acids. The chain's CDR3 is CASSLVRGSNQPQHF. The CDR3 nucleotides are TGTGCCAGCAGCTTAGTTCGTGGCAGCAATCAGCCCCAGCATTTT.

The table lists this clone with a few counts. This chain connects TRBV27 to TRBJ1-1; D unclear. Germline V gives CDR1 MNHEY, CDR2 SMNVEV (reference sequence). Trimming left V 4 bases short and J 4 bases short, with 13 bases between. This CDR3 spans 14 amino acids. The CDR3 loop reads CASSSQVPSTEAFF. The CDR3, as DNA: TGTGCCAGCAGTTCCCAGGTCCCGAGCACTGAAGCTTTCTTT.

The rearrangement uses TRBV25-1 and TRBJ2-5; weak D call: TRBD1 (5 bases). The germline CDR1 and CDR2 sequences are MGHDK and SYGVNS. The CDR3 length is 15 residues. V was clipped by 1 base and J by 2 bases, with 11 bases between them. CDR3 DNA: TGTGCCAGCAGTGAATTTAAAGGGGTTCAAGAGACCCAGTACTTC. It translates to CASSEFKGVQETQYF. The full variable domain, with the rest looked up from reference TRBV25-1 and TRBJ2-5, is EADIYQTPRYLVIGTGKKITLECSQTMGHDKMYWYQQDPGMELHLIHYSYGVNSTEKGDLSSESTVSRIRTEHFPLTLESARPSHTSQYLCASSEFKGVQETQYFGPGTRLLVL.